This entry features one T cell receptor beta chain sequence. This clone's antigen is unknown. Base qualities are missing; no much larger clone stands one base away. The time point label here, explained by the study, means: after dendritic cell vaccination, including at tumor progression/relapse. Patients were selected on the basis of adequate residual fresh-frozen tumor tissue and more than two years of available survival data. Molecular status otherwise varied across the glioblastoma patients, but none of them carried an isocitrate dehydrogenase mutation. PBMC were collected before vaccination, two weeks after the third vaccination, and at tumor progression if tumor progression occurred. The Qiagen DNeasy Blood extraction Kit was used to extract genomic DNA. The immunoSEQ assay amplified TCRB CDR3 regions from 1.5 to 2.5 micrograms of genomic DNA, or from all available DNA when less than that amount was available. Multiplex PCR used 60 forward primers for TCR V beta segments and 13 reverse primers for J beta segments. To estimate reads per starting template, synthetic control templates were spiked into each sample at limiting dilution. Sequencing produced 87 bp reads on the Illumina HiSeq System. For the original study's pipeline: To remove PCR and sequencing errors, closely related sequences were merged with a nearest neighbor algorithm. TCR overlap was defined as the percentage of unique tumor TCR beta sequences that were also found in the peripheral blood of the same patient. TCRdb took this table from immuneACCESS and kept in-frame rearrangements with V and J called. Such tables lack part of the clones; where checked against another copy, unresolved V genes explain under half of the gap, and the rest is unexplained. The V and J calls and clone size were taken over from that table, and D and trimming were inferred from the DNA. The sample profile shows 80,000 to 95,000 clones; 85% of them were found once. Together, the top ten hold around 8.5% of the sample.

The CDR3 numbers 13 residues from cysteine through phenylalanine. This entry keeps only the CDR3 DNA: 39 bases, framed from base 1. At the junction V is shortened by 7 bases and J by 3 bases, with 14 bases in between. The germline V gene specifies SGHDT as CDR1 and YYEEEE as CDR2. The sample belongs to a study of glioma-infiltrating T cells after dendritic cell vaccination (dated by TCRdb to the mid-2010s). Regarding the study in general: The cohort comprised about 15 glioblastoma patients from Phase I and II dendritic cell vaccination trials, 9 newly diagnosed and 6 with recurrent disease. Survival after dendritic cell vaccination was correlated with TCR sequencing metrics, such as TIL content and the overlap between tumor and blood repertoires. Three intradermal dendritic cell vaccine injections were administered to patients at biweekly intervals in the arm below the axilla. Between the early 2000s and the early 2010s, the patients were given dendritic cell vaccination pulsed with autologous tumor lysate. The vaccine consisted of monocyte-derived dendritic cells cultured about 7 days with IL-4 and GM-CSF, then pulsed overnight with autologous tumor lysate. In glioblastoma patients vaccinated with dendritic cells, deep sequencing of TCR beta CDR3 regions served to measure tumor-infiltrating lymphocyte content and to compare repertoires between tumor and blood. What the study reported, not specific to this receptor: The cohort was small and heterogeneous, only a few patients had full blood and tumor sets, and even fewer had initial-recurrent tumor pairs. The three-group TCR overlap response model was described as speculative and requiring prospective validation. No direct relationship between TCR clonality and survival was found, suggesting that a diverse polyclonal response may matter. Higher estimated pretreatment TIL content predicted longer time to progression and overall survival after dendritic cell vaccination.

The TCR sequence derives from a human donor with glioblastoma. The chain uses TRBV5-6 and TRBJ2-7; the D gene is possibly TRBD2, with 6 bases matching. The source was blood, collected after dendritic cell vaccination. The nucleotides read TGTGCCAGCTCCCTAGCGAAAGTCTACGAGCAGTACTTC. This translates into CASSLAKVYEQYF. Beyond the CDR3, the reference TRBV5-6 and TRBJ2-7 genes provide the residues; the full variable domain reads: DAGVTQSPTHLIKTRGQQVTLRCSPKSGHDTVSWYQQALGQGPQFIFQYYEEEERQRGNFPDRFSGHQFPNYSSELNVNALLLGDSALYLCASSLAKVYEQYFGPGTRLTVT.